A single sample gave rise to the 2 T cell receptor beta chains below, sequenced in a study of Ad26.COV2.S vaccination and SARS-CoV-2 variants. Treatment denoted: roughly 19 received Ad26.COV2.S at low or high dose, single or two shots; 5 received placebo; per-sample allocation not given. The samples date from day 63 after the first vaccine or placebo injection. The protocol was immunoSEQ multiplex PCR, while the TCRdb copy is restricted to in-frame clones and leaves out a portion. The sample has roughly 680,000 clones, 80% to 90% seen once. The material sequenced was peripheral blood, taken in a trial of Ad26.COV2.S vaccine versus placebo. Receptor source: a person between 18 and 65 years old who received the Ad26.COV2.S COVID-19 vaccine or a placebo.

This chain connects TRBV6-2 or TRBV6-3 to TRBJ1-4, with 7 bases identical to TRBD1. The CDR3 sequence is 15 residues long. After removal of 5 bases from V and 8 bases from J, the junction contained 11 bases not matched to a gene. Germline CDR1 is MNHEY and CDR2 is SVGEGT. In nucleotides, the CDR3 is TGTGCCAGCAGTACTCTAGCAGGGGGAGGCGAAAAACTGTTTTTT. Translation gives CASSTLAGGGEKLFF.

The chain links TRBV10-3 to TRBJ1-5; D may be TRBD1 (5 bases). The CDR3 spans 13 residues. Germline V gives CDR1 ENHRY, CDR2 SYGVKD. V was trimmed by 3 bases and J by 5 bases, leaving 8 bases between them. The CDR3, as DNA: TGTGCCATCAGTGACAGGGATTATCAGCCCCAGCATTTT. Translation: CAISDRDYQPQHF.